The 5 T cell receptor beta chains in this list originate from one sample, sequenced in a study of blood T cell repertoires in COVID-19. Sequenced by immunoSEQ multiplex PCR; TCRdb stores in-frame clones only, minus some. The sample holds roughly 320,000 clones; about nine tenths are singletons and the top ten take approximately 1.8%. The sample consisted of peripheral blood. The origin of the receptors is a woman in her 30s with COVID-19, enrolled during active disease.

V and J are TRBV27 and TRBJ1-6; D is perhaps TRBD1 (5 bases). Trimming stripped 2 bases from V and 8 bases from J, with 13 bases between. This CDR3 region has 15 residues. CDR1 and CDR2 (germline): MNHEY, SMNVEV (reference sequence). CDR3 nucleotide sequence: TGTGCCAGCAGTTTACAGGGTCCCTGGGATTCACCCCTCCACTTT. This codes for CASSLQGPWDSPLHF.

Note on this clone: At one end the junction does not follow the germline gene, possibly because of a read error. The chain is built from TRBV28 and TRBJ2-1; 10 nucleotides line up with TRBD1. The CDR3 is made up of 14 amino acids. CDR1 and CDR2 (germline): MDHEN, SYDVKM. The DNA of the CDR3 is TGTGCCGGCAGCCGGGACAGGGGCTGGGATGAGCAGTTCTTC. Amino acid sequence: CAGSRDRGWDEQFF.

CDR3: CASSLGERGGYNEQFF. The CDR3 DNA reads TGCGCCAGCAGCTTGGGGGAGCGGGGGGGCTACAATGAGCAGTTCTTC. The chain uses TRBV5-1 and TRBJ2-1, with 10 positions matching TRBD2. Trimming took 0 bases from V and 3 from J; bases not matched to a gene: 3. Germline-derived CDR1 and CDR2 are SGHRS and YFSETQ. The length of the CDR3 is 16 residues.

The gene calls are TRBV9 and TRBJ2-3; a possible D gene is TRBD2 (7 bases). There are 17 residues in the CDR3. V was pared by 6 bases and J by 5 bases, with 25 bases between. Per germline, CDR1 SGDLS and CDR2 YYNGEE. Here the CDR3 reads CASNGDWRRGQLDTQYF. CDR3 bases: TGTGCCAGCAACGGAGACTGGCGGCGGGGGCAGTTAGATACGCAGTATTTT.

The V and J genes are TRBV5-1 and TRBJ1-1; the D gene is possibly TRBD1 (6 bases). V gave up 3 bases and J gave up 4 bases, with 19 bases separating them. CDR1 and CDR2 (germline): SGHRS, YFSETQ. The CDR3 extends over 16 amino acids. CDR3 in DNA: TGCGCCAGCAGCTGGGGGCCGGACAGTTCGTTCACTGAAGCTTTCTTT. This gives the protein CASSWGPDSSFTEAFF.